This TCR beta chain was captured in a study of cytomegalovirus exposure and HLA in healthy donors. General study findings and limits: For most TCR sequences rarity was the rule, although some public TCRs occurred in many donors. The authors listed 164 TCR beta chains as cytomegalovirus-associated.

Profiled with immunoSEQ multiplex PCR; TCRdb holds only in-frame clones, not every one. The table shows tens of thousands of clones, with approximately 93% occurring only once. To note about this clone: What it binds is not known.

The CDR3 runs to 15 residues. V was trimmed by 2 bases and J by 2 bases, leaving 15 bases between them. CDR1 is GTSNPN and CDR2 is SVGIG in the germline V gene (reference sequence). The chain has TRBV30 and TRBJ1-2, with D perhaps TRBD1 (5 bases). The sample comprised PBMCs. The sequence came from a woman in her twenties or thirties in good health and CMV-seropositive. CDR3 nucleotide sequence: TGTGCCTGGAGTACGCCAGTGGGGCAGAACTATGGCTACACCTTC. It specifies CAWSTPVGQNYGYTF.